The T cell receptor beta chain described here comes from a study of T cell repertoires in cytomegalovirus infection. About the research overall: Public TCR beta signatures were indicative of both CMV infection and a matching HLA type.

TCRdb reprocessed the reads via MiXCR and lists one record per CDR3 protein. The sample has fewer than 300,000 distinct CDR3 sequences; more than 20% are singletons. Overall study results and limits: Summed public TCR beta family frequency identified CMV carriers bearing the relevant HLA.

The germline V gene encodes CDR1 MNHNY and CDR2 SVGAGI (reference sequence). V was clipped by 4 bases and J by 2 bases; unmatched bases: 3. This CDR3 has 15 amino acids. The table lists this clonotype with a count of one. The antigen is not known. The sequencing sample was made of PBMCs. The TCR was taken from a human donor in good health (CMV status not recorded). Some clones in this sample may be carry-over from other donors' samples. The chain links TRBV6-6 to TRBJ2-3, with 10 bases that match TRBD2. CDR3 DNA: TGTGCCAGCAGTTCTAGCGGGGGCCTCACAGATACGCAGTATTTT. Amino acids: CASSSSGGLTDTQYF.